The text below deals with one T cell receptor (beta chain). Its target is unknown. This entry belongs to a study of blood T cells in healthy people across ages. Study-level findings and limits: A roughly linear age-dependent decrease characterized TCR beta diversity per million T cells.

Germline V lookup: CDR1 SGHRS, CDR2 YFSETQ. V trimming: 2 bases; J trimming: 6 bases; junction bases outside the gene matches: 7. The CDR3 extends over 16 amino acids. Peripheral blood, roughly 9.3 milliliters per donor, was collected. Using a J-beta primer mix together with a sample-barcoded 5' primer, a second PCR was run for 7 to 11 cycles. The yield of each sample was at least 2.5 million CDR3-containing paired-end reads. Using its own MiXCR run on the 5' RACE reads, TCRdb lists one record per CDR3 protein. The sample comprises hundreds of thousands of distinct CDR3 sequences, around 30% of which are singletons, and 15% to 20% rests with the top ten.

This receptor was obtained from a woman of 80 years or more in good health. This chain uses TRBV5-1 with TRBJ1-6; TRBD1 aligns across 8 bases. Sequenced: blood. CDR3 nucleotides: TGCGCCAGCAGCTTAGACAGGGGAGCCGCTAATTCACCCCTCCACTTT. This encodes CASSLDRGAANSPLHF.